The 8 T cell receptor beta chains below come from one sample, sequenced in a study of beta chain features in type 1 diabetes. The whole isolated RNA underwent reverse transcription, so sequencing captured expressed TCRB transcripts. Clones were sequenced by immunoSEQ multiplex PCR, and TCRdb holds only the in-frame ones, with some missing. The table has nearly 250,000 clones, under 70% seen once; the top ten hold around 0.05%. Specimen: naive CD4+ T cells from blood. These receptors came from a man under 40 in good health.

The rearrangement joins TRBV20-1 to TRBJ2-7, with unresolved D. CDR3 size: 10 residues. Trimming removed 2 bases at V and 5 bases at J, with 4 bases between. The germline V gene encodes CDR1 DFQATT and CDR2 SNEGSKA (reference sequence). The CDR3 DNA sequence: TGCAGTGCTAGACGGAACGAGCAGTACTTC. Translating it yields CSARRNEQYF.

V gene TRBV9 combines with J gene TRBJ2-1; D uncertain. The CDR3 runs to 13 residues. Germline V gene sequence: CDR1 SGDLS, CDR2 YYNGEE. V was cut by 0 bases and J by 9 bases, with 10 bases left in between. This CDR3 reads CASSVVEGTEQFF. In DNA form, the CDR3 reads TGTGCCAGCAGCGTAGTAGAAGGAACTGAGCAGTTCTTC.

This clone was detected a few times. This CDR3 reads CASSLEGQGAYGYTF. CDR3 in DNA: TGTGCCAGCAGCTTAGAAGGTCAGGGGGCCTATGGCTACACCTTC. V gene TRBV7-8 combines with J gene TRBJ1-2; 8 bases align to TRBD1. V shed 1 base and J 4 bases; nucleotides not matched to a gene: 5. Looked up from germline, CDR1 is SGHVS and CDR2 is FQNEAQ. The CDR3 loop spans 15 amino acids.

This rearrangement joins TRBV9 to TRBJ1-2; TRBD1 might be the D (6 bases). The CDR3 covers 13 residues. Trimming shortened V by 4 bases and J by 4 bases, and 11 bases separated the two germline ends. Germline V gives CDR1 SGDLS, CDR2 YYNGEE. CDR3 sequence: CASSLLTGYGYTF. The CDR3 DNA is TGTGCCAGCAGCTTGTTGACAGGCTATGGCTACACCTTC.

The chain couples TRBV14 to TRBJ2-4; D uncertain. CDR1 and CDR2 from the germline V gene are SGHDN and FVKESK. The ends were cut back, 0 bases at V and 1 base at J, with 7 bases in the middle. There are 15 residues in the CDR3. CDR3 sequence reads: CASSQDLGAKNIQYF. The CDR3 region has the DNA TGTGCCAGCAGCCAAGATCTCGGCGCCAAAAACATTCAGTACTTC.

This chain connects TRBV30 to TRBJ1-2; 7 nucleotides line up with TRBD1. The CDR3 loop spans 13 amino acids. The junction had 1 base not matched to a gene; V was cut back by 0 bases and J by 3 bases. The V gene's germline CDR1 is GTSNPN and CDR2 SVGIG (reference sequence). The chain's CDR3 is CAWSVGTDYGYTF. Here the CDR3 DNA reads TGTGCCTGGAGTGTAGGGACAGACTATGGCTACACCTTC.

V usage is TRBV29-1 and J usage is TRBJ2-5; 7 positions agree with TRBD2. The V gene end was trimmed by 4 bases and the J gene end by 1 base; junction bases not matched to a gene: 6. The CDR3 sequence is 14 residues long. Germline V CDR1 and CDR2: SQVTM, ANQGSEA. The CDR3 reads CSVAKGGSQETQYF. CDR3 DNA: TGCAGCGTTGCGAAGGGAGGGAGCCAAGAGACCCAGTACTTC.

The chain uses TRBV11-2 and TRBJ2-1, with 7 bases aligning to TRBD2. CDR3 length: 15 residues. Germline CDR1 and CDR2: SGHAT and FQNNGV. Trimming removed 4 bases from V and 0 bases from J; junction bases left unmatched: 3. CDR3 DNA: TGTGCCAGCAGCTCGGGGGGTAGCTCCTACAATGAGCAGTTCTTC. It yields the protein CASSSGGSSYNEQFF. Combining the CDR3 with reference TRBV11-2 and TRBJ2-1 gives the whole variable domain EAGVAQSPRYKIIEKRQSVAFWCNPISGHATLYWYQQILGQGPKLLIQFQNNGVVDDSQLPKDRFSAERLKGVDSTLKIQPAKLEDSAVYLCASSSGGSSYNEQFFGPGTRLTVL.